The next 22 T cell receptor beta chains were all read from a single sample in a study of PD-1 blockade in classical Hodgkin lymphoma. With no exception, relapse followed autologous stem cell transplantation in all patients, and brentuximab vedotin exposure varied. The method was immunoSEQ multiplex PCR; TCRdb's version includes in-frame clones alone and lacks a portion of them. Among some 25,000 clones listed, roughly four fifths were seen once. The material sequenced was peripheral blood mononuclear cells (PBMCs), taken before the second cycle of nivolumab. The receptors were gathered from a human donor with classical Hodgkin lymphoma.

The gene calls are TRBV7-2 and TRBJ2-3, with no clear D. The ends were cut back, 5 bases at V and 4 bases at J, with 4 bases in the middle. This CDR3 is 11 amino acids long. Germline V gene sequence: CDR1 SGHTA, CDR2 FQGNSA. The CDR3 protein is CASSNPDTQYF. In DNA, the CDR3 is TGTGCCAGCAGCAACCCAGATACGCAGTATTTT. Full variable domain (outside the CDR3, taken from reference TRBV7-2 and TRBJ2-3): GAGVSQSPSNKVTEKGKDVELRCDPISGHTALYWYRQSLGQGLEFLIYFQGNSAPDKSGLPSDRFSAERTGGSVSTLTIQRTQQEDSAVYLCASSNPDTQYFGPGTRLTVL.

The gene calls are TRBV2 and TRBJ1-5, with D perhaps matching TRBD1 (6 bases). The CDR3 sequence is 15 residues long. The germline CDR1 and CDR2 sequences are SNHLY and FYNNEI. Trimming left V 5 bases short and J 0 bases short, with 11 bases between. The CDR3 region has the DNA TGTGCCAGCAGTAAAGGACAGTATAGCAATCAGCCCCAGCATTTT. Translation gives CASSKGQYSNQPQHF.

The chain carries TRBV4-1 and TRBJ1-4, with TRBD1 matching 7 bases. The CDR3 runs to 19 residues. The J segment lost 4 bases and the V segment lost 1 base, leaving 15 bases of the junction unmatched. CDR1 and CDR2 from the germline V gene are MGHRA and YSYEKL. The CDR3 nucleotides read TGCGCCAGCAGCCAAGTATCGTTTCTTAAGGGACAGCTTAATGAAAAACTGTTTTTT. Translated, it gives CASSQVSFLKGQLNEKLFF.

This clone is deemed medium-sized. This chain uses TRBV21-1 with TRBJ2-5; the table's TRBD1 call for D was not verified on the DNA. TRBV21-1 is classified as a pseudogene. CDR3 length: 21 residues. In nucleotides, the CDR3 is TGTGCCAGCAGCAAAAGTGGGACGACAGGACAGGGAAGGGGAGGACGAGAGACCCAGTACTTC. Translating gives CASSKSGTTGQGRGGRETQYF.

This clone is labeled as medium-sized. J is TRBJ1-3 and V is TRBV10-1, with 7 bases identical to TRBD1. Per germline, CDR1 WNHNN and CDR2 SYGVQD (reference sequence). V gave up 6 bases and J gave up 0 bases; unmatched junction bases: 5. This CDR3 spans 15 amino acids. The DNA of the CDR3 is TGCGCCAGCAGCCAAAGGGACAGCTCTGGAAACACCATATATTTT. Protein product: CASSQRDSSGNTIYF.

The chain carries TRBV11-2 and TRBJ2-6, with D perhaps TRBD2 (6 bases). With 2 bases removed from V and 5 bases from J, the gap between germline ends came to 10 bases. Germline V gives CDR1 SGHAT, CDR2 FQNNGV. The CDR3 loop spans 15 amino acids. The CDR3 DNA follows: TGTGCCAGCAGCTTACGGGGGTCCAGGGCCAACGTCCTGACTTTC. The encoded protein is CASSLRGSRANVLTF.

The chain joins TRBV7-2 to TRBJ1-4; no reliable D call. The CDR3 contains 16 residues. V lost 4 bases to trimming and J lost 0 bases, with 12 bases between them. Germline-derived CDR1 and CDR2 are SGHTA and FQGNSA. The CDR3 DNA reads TGTGCCAGCAGCTCAATTTACAGTGCAACTAATGAAAAACTGTTTTTT. Its translation: CASSSIYSATNEKLFF.

The chain has TRBV19 and TRBJ2-5; D may be TRBD2 (5 bases). The CDR3 has 15 amino acids. Germline CDR1 LNHDA, CDR2 SQIVND (reference sequence). The V gene lost 7 bases and the J gene lost 1 base, with 16 bases spanning the gap. CDR3 residues: CASKRGFHGQETQYF. CDR3 in DNA: TGTGCCAGTAAACGGGGATTTCACGGCCAAGAGACCCAGTACTTC.

In DNA form, the CDR3 reads TGTGCCAGCAGTTACTCGAGGGGACCCAATCAGCCCCAGCATTTT. Protein: CASSYSRGPNQPQHF. J is TRBJ1-5 and V is TRBV6-5; D is possibly TRBD1 (5 bases). The CDR3 runs to 15 residues. Germline lookup yields CDR1 MNHEY and CDR2 SVGAGI. V lost 0 bases, J lost 3 bases, and 9 bases lay in between.

The chain joins TRBV12-2 to TRBJ2-7. TRBV12-2 is classified as a pseudogene. The CDR3 runs to 18 residues. The CDR3 spells CASRSSPGATLTRYEQYF. CDR3 in DNA: TGTGCAAGTCGCTCATCACCGGGGGCGACGCTAACACGGTACGAGCAGTACTTC.

V and J are TRBV9 and TRBJ2-7; 9 bases map to TRBD2. The CDR3 length is 15 residues. CDR1 is SGDLS and CDR2 is YYNGEE in the germline V gene. V was pared by 4 bases and J by 2 bases, with 7 bases of the junction left unmatched. DNA for the CDR3: TGTGCCAGCAGCACGGCGACTAGCGGTGCCTACGAGCAGTACTTC. It yields the protein CASSTATSGAYEQYF.

The genes are TRBV15 and TRBJ2-3; 8 nucleotides line up with TRBD2. The V and J ends lost 0 bases and 6 bases, in that order; junction bases with no gene match: 11. The germline CDR1 and CDR2 sequences are LNHNV and YYDKDF (reference sequence). The CDR3 length is 17 residues. DNA for the CDR3: TGTGCCACCAGCAGAGATAAGGATAGCGGGGCCTCGGATACGCAGTATTTT. This sequence encodes CATSRDKDSGASDTQYF.

The chain couples TRBV29-1 to TRBJ2-3, with 7 bases lining up with TRBD1. CDR3 length equals 14 residues. The V segment lost 6 bases and the J segment 4 bases; nucleotides outside the gene matches: 10. Germline lookup yields CDR1 SQVTM and CDR2 ANQGSEA. The CDR3 region is CSVLRDQGADTQYF. The DNA of the CDR3 is TGCAGCGTCCTCCGGGATCAGGGGGCAGATACGCAGTATTTT.

The chain couples TRBV6-6 to TRBJ1-1; the D is unclear. Looked up from germline, CDR1 is MNHNY and CDR2 is SVGAGI (reference sequence). V lost 8 bases and J 2 bases, leaving 9 bases between the germline ends. This CDR3 comprises 12 residues. The CDR3 sequence: CASSTYNTEAFF. DNA for the CDR3: TGTGCCAGCTCGACTTATAACACTGAAGCTTTCTTT.

V and J are TRBV4-1 and TRBJ1-4; 7 bases match TRBD1. CDR3 length: 16 residues. V was clipped by 2 bases and J by 12 bases; unmatched bases: 15. Germline V lookup: CDR1 MGHRA, CDR2 YSYEKL. DNA for the CDR3: TGCGCCAGCAGCCAACGGACCGACAGGGCCTCCAAGGAACTGTTTTTT. Translating gives CASSQRTDRASKELFF.

The chain is built from TRBV28 and TRBJ2-7, with TRBD1 matching 10 bases. Trimming cost V 8 bases and J 3 bases; bases outside gene matches: 1. The CDR3 is 12 amino acids. Germline CDR1 and CDR2: MDHEN and SYDVKM. DNA for the CDR3: TGTGCCAGCGGGACAGGGGACTACGAGCAGTACTTC. This codes for CASGTGDYEQYF. Full variable domain (rest looked up from reference TRBV28 and TRBJ2-7): DVKVTQSSRYLVKRTGEKVFLECVQDMDHENMFWYRQDPGLGLRLIYFSYDVKMKEKGDIPEGYSVSREKKERFSLILESASTNQTSMYLCASGTGDYEQYFGPGTRLTVT.

The V gene is TRBV6-6, the J gene TRBJ1-1, with TRBD1 as a possible D gene (6 bases). With 4 bases removed from V and 4 bases from J, the gap between germline ends came to 13 bases. Germline CDR1 MNHNY, CDR2 SVGAGI (reference sequence). The CDR3 length is 14 residues. The CDR3 DNA reads TGTGCCAGCAGTTGGACAGCGTCGCTCACTGAAGCTTTCTTT. It yields the protein CASSWTASLTEAFF.

This chain uses TRBV7-2 with TRBJ2-5, with D perhaps TRBD2 (7 bases). V was pared by 7 bases and J by 1 base, with 10 bases between. Germline V CDR1 and CDR2: SGHTA, FQGNSA. There are 13 residues in the CDR3. Written as DNA, the CDR3 is TGTGCCAGCAAGGGGGGGCTCCAAGAGACCCAGTACTTC. Translation: CASKGGLQETQYF.

This chain joins TRBV4-3 and TRBJ1-6; TRBD1 matches 7 bases. Trimming removed 3 bases from V and 8 bases from J; junction bases left unmatched: 7. Germline values: CDR1 LGHNA, CDR2 YSLEER. The CDR3 totals 15 residues. CDR3 sequence: CASSQYITGDSPLHF. The CDR3 coding sequence is TGCGCCAGCAGCCAGTACATTACAGGGGATTCACCCCTCCACTTT.

This chain joins TRBV4-1 and TRBJ2-2, with 9 bases aligning to TRBD1. The CDR3 totals 18 residues. The germline gives CDR1 MGHRA, CDR2 YSYEKL. V trimming: 2 bases; J trimming: 7 bases; junction bases outside the gene matches: 14. The CDR3 here is CASSQRPGGTGYVGELFF. In DNA, the CDR3 is TGCGCCAGCAGCCAACGTCCGGGCGGGACAGGGTACGTCGGGGAGCTGTTTTTT.

This clone qualifies as medium-sized. J is TRBJ1-2 and V is TRBV7-8, with D possibly matching TRBD1 (5 bases). V dropped 5 bases and J dropped 2 bases, with 15 bases sitting between them. In germline, CDR1 is SGHVS, CDR2 FQNEAQ. The CDR3 has 15 amino acids. The CDR3 loop reads CASSATGTVNYGYTF. The CDR3 DNA follows: TGTGCCAGCAGCGCAACCGGGACCGTAAACTATGGCTACACCTTC.

The chain carries TRBV4-1 and TRBJ1-2; 8 bases map to TRBD1. Trimming at V came to 3 bases and at J to 6 bases, leaving 6 bases not matched to a gene. The germline V gene encodes CDR1 MGHRA and CDR2 YSYEKL. CDR3 length: 14 amino acids. The CDR3, as DNA: TGCGCCAGCAGCCACCCGACAGGGGTGGATGGCTACACCTTC. Its protein product is CASSHPTGVDGYTF.